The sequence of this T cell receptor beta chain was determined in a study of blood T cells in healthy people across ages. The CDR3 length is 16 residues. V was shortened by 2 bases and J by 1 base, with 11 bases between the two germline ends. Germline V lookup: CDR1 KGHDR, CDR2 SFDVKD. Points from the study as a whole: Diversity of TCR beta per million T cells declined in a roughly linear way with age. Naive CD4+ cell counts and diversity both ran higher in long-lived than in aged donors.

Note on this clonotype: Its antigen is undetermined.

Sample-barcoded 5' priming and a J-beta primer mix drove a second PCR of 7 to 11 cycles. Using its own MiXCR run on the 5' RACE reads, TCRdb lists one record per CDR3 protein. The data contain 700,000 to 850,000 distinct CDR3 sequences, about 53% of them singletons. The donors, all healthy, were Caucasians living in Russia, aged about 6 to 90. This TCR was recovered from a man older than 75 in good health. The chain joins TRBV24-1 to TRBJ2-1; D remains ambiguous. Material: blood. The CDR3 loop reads CATSDWGDGSYNEQFF. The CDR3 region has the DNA TGTGCCACCAGTGATTGGGGTGATGGGTCCTACAATGAGCAGTTCTTC.